This T cell receptor (beta chain) derives from a study of radiotherapy plus CTLA-4 blockade in lung cancer. Study context: Roughly a sixth of enrolled patients responded objectively, and about 31% had disease control. Study results and caveats: An expansion of tumor-derived TCR clones occurred in blood after radiotherapy plus ipilimumab. Increased serum interferon-beta after radiation also reportedly predicted response strongly.

TCRdb's copy holds only in-frame clones and misses some; the assay was immunoSEQ multiplex PCR. Among tens of thousands of clones listed, roughly 79% were seen once. Germline assignment: CDR1 SEHNR and CDR2 FQNEAQ (reference sequence). This CDR3 is built from 13 residues. V gave up 5 bases and J gave up 0 bases, with 6 bases separating them. CTLA-4 blockade using ipilimumab, together with focal radiation, was received by patients with chemo-refractory metastatic non-small-cell lung cancer. In this sample, this clone turned up once. Its antigen is undetermined. This TCR was sampled from a human donor with non-small cell lung cancer that progressed on radiotherapy plus ipilimumab. The chain recombines TRBV7-9 with TRBJ2-3; a possible D gene is TRBD2 (5 bases). The input for sequencing was peripheral blood, taken from a patient treated with radiotherapy plus ipilimumab. Here the CDR3 reads CASSPGSTDTQYF. In nucleotides, the CDR3 is TGTGCCAGCAGCCCGGGGAGCACAGATACGCAGTATTTT.